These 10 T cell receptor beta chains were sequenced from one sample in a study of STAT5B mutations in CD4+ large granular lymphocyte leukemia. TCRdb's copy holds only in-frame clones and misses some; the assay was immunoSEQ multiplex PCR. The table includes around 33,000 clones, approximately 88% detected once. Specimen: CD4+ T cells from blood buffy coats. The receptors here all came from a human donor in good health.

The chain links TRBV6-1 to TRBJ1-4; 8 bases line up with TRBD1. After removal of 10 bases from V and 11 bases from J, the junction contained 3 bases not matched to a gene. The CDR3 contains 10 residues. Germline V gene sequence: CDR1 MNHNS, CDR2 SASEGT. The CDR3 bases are TGTGCCATCTGGACAGGGAAACTGTTTTTT. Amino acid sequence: CAIWTGKLFF.

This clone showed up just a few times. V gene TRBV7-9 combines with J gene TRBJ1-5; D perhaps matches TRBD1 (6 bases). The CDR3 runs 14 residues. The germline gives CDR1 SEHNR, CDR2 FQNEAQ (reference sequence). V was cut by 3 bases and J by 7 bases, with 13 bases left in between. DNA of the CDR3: TGTGCCAGCAGCTTGGAGACAGGTTACCAGCCCCAGCATTTT. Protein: CASSLETGYQPQHF. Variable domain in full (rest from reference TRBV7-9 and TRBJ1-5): DTGVSQNPRHKITKRGQNVTFRCDPISEHNRLYWYRQTLGQGPEFLTYFQNEAQLEKSRLLSDRFSAERPKGSFSTLEIQRTEQGDSAMYLCASSLETGYQPQHFGDGTRLSIL.

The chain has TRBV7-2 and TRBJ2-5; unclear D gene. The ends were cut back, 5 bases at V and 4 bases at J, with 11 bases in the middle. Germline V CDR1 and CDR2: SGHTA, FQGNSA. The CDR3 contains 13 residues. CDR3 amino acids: CASSPSGRETQYF. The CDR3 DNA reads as TGTGCCAGCAGCCCATCAGGCAGAGAGACCCAGTACTTC.

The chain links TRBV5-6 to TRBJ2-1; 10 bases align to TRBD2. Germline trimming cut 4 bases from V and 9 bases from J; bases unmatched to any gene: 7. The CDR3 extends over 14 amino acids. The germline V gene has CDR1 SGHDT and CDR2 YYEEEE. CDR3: CASSPLAGVSEQFF. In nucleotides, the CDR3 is TGTGCCAGCAGCCCCCTAGCGGGAGTTAGTGAGCAGTTCTTC.

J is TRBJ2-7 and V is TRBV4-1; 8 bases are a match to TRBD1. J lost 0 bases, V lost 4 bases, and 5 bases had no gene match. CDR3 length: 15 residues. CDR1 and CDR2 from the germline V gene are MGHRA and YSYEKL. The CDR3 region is CASSRAGGPSYEQYF. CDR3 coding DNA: TGCGCCAGCAGCCGAGCAGGGGGCCCCTCCTACGAGCAGTACTTC.

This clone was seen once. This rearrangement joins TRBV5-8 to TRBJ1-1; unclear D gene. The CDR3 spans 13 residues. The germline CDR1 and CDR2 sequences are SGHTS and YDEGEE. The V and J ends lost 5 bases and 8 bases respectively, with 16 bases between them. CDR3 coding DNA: TGTGCCAGCAGTAGGCCCAATTCCGCCGAAGCTTTCTTT. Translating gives CASSRPNSAEAFF.

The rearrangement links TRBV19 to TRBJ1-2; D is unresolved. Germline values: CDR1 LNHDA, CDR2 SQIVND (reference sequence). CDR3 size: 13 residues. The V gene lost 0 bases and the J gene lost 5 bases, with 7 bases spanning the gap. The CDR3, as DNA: TGTGCCAGTAGTATAGACCTACAGTATGGCTACACCTTC. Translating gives CASSIDLQYGYTF. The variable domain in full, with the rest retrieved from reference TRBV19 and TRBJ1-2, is DGGITQSPKYLFRKEGQNVTLSCEQNLNHDAMYWYRQDPGQGLRLIYYSQIVNDFQKGDIAEGYSVSREKKESFPLTVTSAQKNPTAFYLCASSIDLQYGYTFGSGTRLTVV.

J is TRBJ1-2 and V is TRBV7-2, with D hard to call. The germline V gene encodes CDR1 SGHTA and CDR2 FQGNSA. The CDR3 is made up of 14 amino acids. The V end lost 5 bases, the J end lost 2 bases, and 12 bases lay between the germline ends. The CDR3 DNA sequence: TGTGCCAGCAGCCGCGGGTCAACAAACTATGGCTACACCTTC. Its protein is CASSRGSTNYGYTF.

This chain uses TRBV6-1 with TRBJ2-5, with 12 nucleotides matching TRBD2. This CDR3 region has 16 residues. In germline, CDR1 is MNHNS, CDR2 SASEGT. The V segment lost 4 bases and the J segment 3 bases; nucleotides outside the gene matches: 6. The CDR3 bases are TGTGCCAGCAGTGCACTAGCGGGAGGAGGAAAAGAGACCCAGTACTTC. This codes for CASSALAGGGKETQYF.

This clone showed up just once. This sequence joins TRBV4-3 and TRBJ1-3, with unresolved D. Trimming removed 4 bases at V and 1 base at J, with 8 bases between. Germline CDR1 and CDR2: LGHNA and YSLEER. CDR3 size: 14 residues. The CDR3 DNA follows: TGCGCCAGCAGCCCTGGCAAATCTGGAAACACCATATATTTT. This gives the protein CASSPGKSGNTIYF.